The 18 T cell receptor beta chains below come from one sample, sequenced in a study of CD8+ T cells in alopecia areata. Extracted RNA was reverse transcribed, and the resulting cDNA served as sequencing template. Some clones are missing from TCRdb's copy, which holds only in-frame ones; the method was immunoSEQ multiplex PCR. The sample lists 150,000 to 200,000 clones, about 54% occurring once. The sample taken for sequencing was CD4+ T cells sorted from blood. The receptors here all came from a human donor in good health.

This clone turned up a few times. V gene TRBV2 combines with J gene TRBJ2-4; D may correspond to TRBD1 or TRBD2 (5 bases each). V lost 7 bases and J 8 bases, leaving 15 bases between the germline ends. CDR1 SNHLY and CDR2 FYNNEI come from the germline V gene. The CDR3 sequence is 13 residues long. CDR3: CASNFRDGDIQYF. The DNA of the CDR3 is TGTGCCAGCAACTTCCGGGACGGGGACATTCAGTACTTC.

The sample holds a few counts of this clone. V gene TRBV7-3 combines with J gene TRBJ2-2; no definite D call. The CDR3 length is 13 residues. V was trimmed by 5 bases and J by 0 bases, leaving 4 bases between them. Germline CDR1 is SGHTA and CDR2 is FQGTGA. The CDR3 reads CASSRTNTGELFF. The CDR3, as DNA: TGTGCCAGCAGCCGAACGAACACCGGGGAGCTGTTTTTT.

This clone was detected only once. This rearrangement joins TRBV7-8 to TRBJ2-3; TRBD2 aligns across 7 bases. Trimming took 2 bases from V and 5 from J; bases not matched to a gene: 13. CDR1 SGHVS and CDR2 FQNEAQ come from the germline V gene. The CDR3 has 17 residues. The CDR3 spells CASSLLRGSPQGDTQYF. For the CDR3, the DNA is TGTGCCAGCAGCTTATTGCGCGGGAGCCCTCAAGGAGATACGCAGTATTTT. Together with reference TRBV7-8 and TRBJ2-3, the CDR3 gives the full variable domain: GAGVSQSPRYKVAKRGQDVALRCDPISGHVSLFWYQQALGQGPEFLTYFQNEAQLDKSGLPSDRFFAERPEGSVSTLKIQRTQQEDSAVYLCASSLLRGSPQGDTQYFGPGTRLTVL.

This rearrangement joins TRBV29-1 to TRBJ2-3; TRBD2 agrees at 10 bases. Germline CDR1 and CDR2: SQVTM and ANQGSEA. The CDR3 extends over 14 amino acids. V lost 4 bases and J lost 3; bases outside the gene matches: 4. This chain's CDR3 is CSVASGRGTDTQYF. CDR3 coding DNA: TGCAGCGTTGCTAGCGGGAGAGGTACAGATACGCAGTATTTT.

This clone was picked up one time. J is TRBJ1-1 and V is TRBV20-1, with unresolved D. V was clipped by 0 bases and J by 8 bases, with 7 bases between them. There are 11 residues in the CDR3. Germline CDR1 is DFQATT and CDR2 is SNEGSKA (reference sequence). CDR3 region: CSARDQMEAFF. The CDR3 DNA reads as TGCAGTGCTAGAGATCAGATGGAAGCTTTCTTT.

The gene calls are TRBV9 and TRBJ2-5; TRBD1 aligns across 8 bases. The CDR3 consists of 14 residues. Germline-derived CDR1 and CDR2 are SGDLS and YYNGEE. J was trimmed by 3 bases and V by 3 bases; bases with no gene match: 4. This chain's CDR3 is CASSATTGEETQYF. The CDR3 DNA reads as TGTGCCAGCAGCGCTACGACAGGGGAAGAGACCCAGTACTTC.

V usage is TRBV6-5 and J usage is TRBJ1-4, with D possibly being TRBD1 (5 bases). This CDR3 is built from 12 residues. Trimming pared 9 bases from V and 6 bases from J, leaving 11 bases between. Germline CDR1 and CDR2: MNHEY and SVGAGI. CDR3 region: CASSRDDEKLFF. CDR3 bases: TGTGCCAGTAGCAGGGACGATGAAAAACTGTTTTTT.

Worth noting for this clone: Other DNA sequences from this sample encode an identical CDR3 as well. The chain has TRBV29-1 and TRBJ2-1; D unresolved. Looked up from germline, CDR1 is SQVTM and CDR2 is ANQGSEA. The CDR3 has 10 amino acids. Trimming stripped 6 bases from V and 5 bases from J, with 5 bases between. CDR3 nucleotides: TGCAGCGTCGCCAACAATGAGCAGTTCTTC. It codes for CSVANNEQFF.

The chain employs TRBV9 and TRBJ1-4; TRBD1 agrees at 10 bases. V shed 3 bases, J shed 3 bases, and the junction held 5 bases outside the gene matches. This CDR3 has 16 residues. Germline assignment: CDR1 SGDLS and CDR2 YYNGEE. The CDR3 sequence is CASSDPGQGPNEKLFF. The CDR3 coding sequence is TGTGCCAGCAGCGATCCGGGACAGGGGCCTAATGAAAAACTGTTTTTT.

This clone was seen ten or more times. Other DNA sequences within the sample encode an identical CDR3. The CDR3 region is CASSSRLAGGGGELFF. The CDR3 bases are TGTGCCAGCAGTTCGCGACTAGCGGGAGGGGGTGGGGAGCTGTTTTTT. This chain connects TRBV6-5 to TRBJ2-2, with 14 bases lining up with TRBD2. Germline CDR1 reads MNHEY; CDR2 reads SVGAGI. J lost 8 bases, V lost 4 bases, and 6 bases had no gene match. There are 16 residues in the CDR3.

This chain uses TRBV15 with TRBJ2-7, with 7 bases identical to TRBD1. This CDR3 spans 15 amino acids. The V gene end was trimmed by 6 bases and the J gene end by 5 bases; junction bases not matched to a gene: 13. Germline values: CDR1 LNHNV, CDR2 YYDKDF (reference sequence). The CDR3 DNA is TGTGCCACCAGGGGGTCAGGGGGAGCCGGCAACGAGCAGTACTTC. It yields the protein CATRGSGGAGNEQYF.

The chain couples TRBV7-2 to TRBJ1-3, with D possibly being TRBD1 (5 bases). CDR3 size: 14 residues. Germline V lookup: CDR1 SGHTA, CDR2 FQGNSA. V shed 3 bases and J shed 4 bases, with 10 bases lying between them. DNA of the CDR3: TGTGCCAGCAGCTTGAATGCAGGGGGAAACACCATATATTTT. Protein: CASSLNAGGNTIYF.

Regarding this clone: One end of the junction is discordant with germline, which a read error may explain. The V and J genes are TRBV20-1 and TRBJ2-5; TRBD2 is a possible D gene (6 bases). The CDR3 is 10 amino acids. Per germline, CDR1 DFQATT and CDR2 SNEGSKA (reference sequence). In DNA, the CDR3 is TGCAGTCCTAGTTGGGAGGCCCAGTACTTC. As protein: CSPSWEAQYF.

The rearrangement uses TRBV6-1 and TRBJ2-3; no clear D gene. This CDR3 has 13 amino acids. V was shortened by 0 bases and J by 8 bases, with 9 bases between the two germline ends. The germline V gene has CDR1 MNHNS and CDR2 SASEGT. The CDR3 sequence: CASSEARSGTQYF. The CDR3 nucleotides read TGTGCCAGCAGTGAAGCCCGATCCGGTACGCAGTATTTT.

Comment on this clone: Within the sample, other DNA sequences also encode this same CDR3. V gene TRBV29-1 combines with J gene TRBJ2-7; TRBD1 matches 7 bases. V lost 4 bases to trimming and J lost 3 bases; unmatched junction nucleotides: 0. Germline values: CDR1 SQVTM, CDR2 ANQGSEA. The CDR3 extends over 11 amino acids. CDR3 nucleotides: TGCAGCGTTGGGACAGGCTACGAGCAGTACTTC. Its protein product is CSVGTGYEQYF.

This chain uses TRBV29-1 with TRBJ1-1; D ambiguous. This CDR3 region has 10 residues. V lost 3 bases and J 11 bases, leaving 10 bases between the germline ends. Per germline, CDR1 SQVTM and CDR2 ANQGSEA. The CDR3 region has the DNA TGCAGCGTTGAGGAGGCCGGGGCTTTCTTT. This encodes CSVEEAGAFF.

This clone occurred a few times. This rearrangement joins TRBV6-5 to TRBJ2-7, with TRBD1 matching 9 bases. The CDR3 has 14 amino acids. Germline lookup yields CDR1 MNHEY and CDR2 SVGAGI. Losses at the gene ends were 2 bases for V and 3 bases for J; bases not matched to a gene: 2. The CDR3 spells CASSYGDRVYEQYF. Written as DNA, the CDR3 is TGTGCCAGCAGTTACGGGGACAGGGTCTACGAGCAGTACTTC.

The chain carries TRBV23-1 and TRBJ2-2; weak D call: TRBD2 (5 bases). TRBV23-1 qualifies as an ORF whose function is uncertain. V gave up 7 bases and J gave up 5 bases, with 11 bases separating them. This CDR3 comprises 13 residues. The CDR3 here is CASKGPGTGELFF. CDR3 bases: TGCGCCAGCAAAGGACCGGGGACCGGGGAGCTGTTTTTT.